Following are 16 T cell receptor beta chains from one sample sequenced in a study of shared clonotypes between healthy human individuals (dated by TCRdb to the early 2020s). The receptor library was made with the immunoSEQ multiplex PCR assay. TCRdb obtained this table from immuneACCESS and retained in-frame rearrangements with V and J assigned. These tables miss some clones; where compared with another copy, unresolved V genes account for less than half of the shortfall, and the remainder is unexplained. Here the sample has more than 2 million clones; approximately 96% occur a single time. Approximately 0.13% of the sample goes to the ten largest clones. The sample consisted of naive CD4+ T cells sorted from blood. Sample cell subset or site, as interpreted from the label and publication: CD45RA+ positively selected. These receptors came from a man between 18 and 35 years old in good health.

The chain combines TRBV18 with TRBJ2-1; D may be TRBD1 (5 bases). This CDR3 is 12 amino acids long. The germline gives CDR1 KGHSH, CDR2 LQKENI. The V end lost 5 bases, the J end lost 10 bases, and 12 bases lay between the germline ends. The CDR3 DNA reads TGTGCCAGCTCAACCAGGGAAGGGGAGCAGTTCTTC. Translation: CASSTREGEQFF.

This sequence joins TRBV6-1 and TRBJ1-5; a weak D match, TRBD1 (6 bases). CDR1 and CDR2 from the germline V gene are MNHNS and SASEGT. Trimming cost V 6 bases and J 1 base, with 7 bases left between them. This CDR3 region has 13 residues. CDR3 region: CASRDRSNQPQHF. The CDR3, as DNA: TGTGCCAGCAGGGACAGAAGCAATCAGCCCCAGCATTTT.

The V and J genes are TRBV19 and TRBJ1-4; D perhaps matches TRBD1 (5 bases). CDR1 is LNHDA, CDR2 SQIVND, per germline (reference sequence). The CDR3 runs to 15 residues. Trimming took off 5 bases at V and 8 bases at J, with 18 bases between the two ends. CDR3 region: CASSGRRGRDEKLFF. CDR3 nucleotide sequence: TGTGCCAGTAGTGGTCGTCGAGGGAGGGACGAAAAACTGTTTTTT.

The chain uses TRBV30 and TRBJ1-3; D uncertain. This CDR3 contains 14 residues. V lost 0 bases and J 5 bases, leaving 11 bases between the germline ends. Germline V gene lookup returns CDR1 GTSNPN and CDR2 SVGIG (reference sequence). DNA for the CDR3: TGTGCCTGGAGTGTCAAGTCCGACCGAAACACCATATATTTT. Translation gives CAWSVKSDRNTIYF.

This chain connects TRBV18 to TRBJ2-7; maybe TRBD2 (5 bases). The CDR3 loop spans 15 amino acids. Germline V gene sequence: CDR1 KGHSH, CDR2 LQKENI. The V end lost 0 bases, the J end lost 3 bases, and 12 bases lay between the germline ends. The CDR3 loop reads CASSPPSAAFYEQYF. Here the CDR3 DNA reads TGTGCCAGCTCACCACCTAGCGCTGCCTTCTACGAGCAGTACTTC.

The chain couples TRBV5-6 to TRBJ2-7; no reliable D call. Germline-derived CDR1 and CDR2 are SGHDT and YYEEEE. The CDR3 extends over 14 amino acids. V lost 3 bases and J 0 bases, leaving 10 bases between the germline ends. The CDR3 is CASSYVASSYEQYF. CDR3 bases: TGTGCCAGCAGCTATGTGGCGAGCTCCTACGAGCAGTACTTC.

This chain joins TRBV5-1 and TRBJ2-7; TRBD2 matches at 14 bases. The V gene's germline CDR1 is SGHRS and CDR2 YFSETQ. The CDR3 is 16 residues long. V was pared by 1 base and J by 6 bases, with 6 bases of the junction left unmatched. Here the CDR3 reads CASSLQTSGRAGEQYF. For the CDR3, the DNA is TGCGCCAGCAGCTTGCAGACTAGCGGGAGGGCCGGCGAGCAGTACTTC.

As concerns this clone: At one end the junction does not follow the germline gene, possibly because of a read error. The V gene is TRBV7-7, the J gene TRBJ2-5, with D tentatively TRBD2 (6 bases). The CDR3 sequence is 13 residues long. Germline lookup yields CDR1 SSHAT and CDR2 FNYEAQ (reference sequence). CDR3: CASSLAVGETQYF. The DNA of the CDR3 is TGTGCTAGCAGCTTAGCGGTAGGGGAGACCCAGTACTTC.

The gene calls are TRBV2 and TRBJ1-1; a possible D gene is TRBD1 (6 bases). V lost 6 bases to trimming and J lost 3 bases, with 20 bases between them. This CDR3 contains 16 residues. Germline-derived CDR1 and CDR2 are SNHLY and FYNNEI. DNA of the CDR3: TGTGCCAGCAGACCAATCTTGACAGGTTCGTACACTGAAGCTTTCTTT. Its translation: CASRPILTGSYTEAFF. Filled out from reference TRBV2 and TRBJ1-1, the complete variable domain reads EPEVTQTPSHQVTQMGQEVILRCVPISNHLYFYWYRQILGQKVEFLVSFYNNEISEKSEIFDDQFSVERPDGSNFTLKIRSTKLEDSAMYFCASRPILTGSYTEAFFGQGTRLTVV.

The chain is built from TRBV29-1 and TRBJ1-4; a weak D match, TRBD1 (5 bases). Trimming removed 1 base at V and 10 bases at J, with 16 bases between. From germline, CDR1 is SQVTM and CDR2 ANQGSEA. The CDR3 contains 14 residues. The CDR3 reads CSVEVGAGPGKLFF. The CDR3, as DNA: TGCAGCGTTGAAGTCGGGGCAGGGCCTGGAAAACTGTTTTTT. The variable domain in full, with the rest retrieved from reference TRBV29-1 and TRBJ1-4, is SAVISQKPSRDICQRGTSLTIQCQVDSQVTMMFWYRQQPGQSLTLIATANQGSEATYESGFVIDKFPISRPNLTFSTLTVSNMSPEDSSIYLCSVEVGAGPGKLFFGSGTQLSVL.

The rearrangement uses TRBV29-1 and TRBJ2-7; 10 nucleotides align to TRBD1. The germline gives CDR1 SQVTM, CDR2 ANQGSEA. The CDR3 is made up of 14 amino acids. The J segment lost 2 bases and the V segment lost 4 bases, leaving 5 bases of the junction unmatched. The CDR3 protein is CSVAHGTGAYEQYF. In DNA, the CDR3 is TGCAGCGTTGCCCATGGGACAGGGGCCTACGAGCAGTACTTC.

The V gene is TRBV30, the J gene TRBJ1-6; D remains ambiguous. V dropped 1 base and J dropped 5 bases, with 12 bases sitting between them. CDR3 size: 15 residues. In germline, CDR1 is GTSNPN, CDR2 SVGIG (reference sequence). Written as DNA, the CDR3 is TGTGCCTGGAGTGAATATACCCCGAATAATTCACCCCTCCACTTT. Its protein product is CAWSEYTPNNSPLHF.

In DNA, the CDR3 is TGTGCCAGCAGCTTAAACGATGTCAATGAGCAGTTCTTC. Protein product: CASSLNDVNEQFF. V is TRBV7-3 and J is TRBJ2-1, with D hard to call. V dropped 1 base and J dropped 6 bases, with 7 bases sitting between them. The CDR3 is 13 amino acids. Germline-derived CDR1 and CDR2 are SGHTA and FQGTGA.

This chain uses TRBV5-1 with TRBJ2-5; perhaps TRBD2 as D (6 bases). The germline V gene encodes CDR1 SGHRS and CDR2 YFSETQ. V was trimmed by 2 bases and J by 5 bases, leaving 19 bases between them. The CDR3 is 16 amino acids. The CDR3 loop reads CASSLGPSGTLETQYF. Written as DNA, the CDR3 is TGCGCCAGCAGCTTAGGTCCTTCGGGGACTCTCGAGACCCAGTACTTC. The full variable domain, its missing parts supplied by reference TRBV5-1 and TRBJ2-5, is KAGVTQTPRYLIKTRGQQVTLSCSPISGHRSVSWYQQTPGQGLQFLFEYFSETQRNKGNFPGRFSGRQFSNSRSEMNVSTLELGDSALYLCASSLGPSGTLETQYFGPGTRLLVL.

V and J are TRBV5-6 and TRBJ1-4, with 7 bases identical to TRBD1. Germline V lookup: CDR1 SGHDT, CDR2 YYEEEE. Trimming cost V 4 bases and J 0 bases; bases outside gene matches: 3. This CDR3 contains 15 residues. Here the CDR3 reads CASSRGPATNEKLFF. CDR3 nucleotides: TGTGCCAGCAGCAGGGGGCCTGCAACTAATGAAAAACTGTTTTTT.

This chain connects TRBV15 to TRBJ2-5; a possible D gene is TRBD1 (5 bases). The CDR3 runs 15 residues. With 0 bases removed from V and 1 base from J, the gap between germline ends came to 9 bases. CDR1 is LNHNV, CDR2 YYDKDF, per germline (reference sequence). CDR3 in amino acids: CATSRDRALQETQYF. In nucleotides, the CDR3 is TGTGCCACCAGCAGAGACAGGGCCCTCCAAGAGACCCAGTACTTC.